These T cell receptor beta chains were read from a single sample in a study of cytomegalovirus exposure and HLA in healthy donors. The protocol was immunoSEQ multiplex PCR, while the TCRdb copy is restricted to in-frame clones and leaves out a portion. The sample has over 150,000 clones, 80% seen once. The sequencing sample was made of PBMCs. All receptors come from a man between 25 and 39 years old in good health and CMV-seropositive. Both conserved end residues are part of each CDR3. The order of the fields is D gene, CDR3 length, clone size, V gene, J gene, CDR3 DNA, CDR3 protein. The D gene is left open where the match is weak. Clone size, where shown, is once, few, many, or a class for clones that have expanded.

TRBD1	14	.	TRBV7-2	TRBJ1-3	TGTGCCAGCAGCTCCGGGACAGCTGGAAACACCATATATTTT	CASSSGTAGNTIYF
.	13	.	TRBV5-3	TRBJ1-1	TGTGCCAGAAGCCTAGCGGGGAACACTGAAGCTTTCTTT	CARSLAGNTEAFF
TRBD2	16	.	TRBV6-1	TRBJ2-1	TGTGCCAGCAGTGATTGGGCTAGCGGGAGTGAAAATGAGCAGTTCTTC	CASSDWASGSENEQFF
.	14	.	TRBV5-5	TRBJ1-5	TGTGCCAGCAGCTTGGTAGTCGGCAATCAGCCCCAGCATTTT	CASSLVVGNQPQHF
TRBD1	13	.	TRBV10-3	TRBJ2-7	TGTGCCATCTCCGGGACAGACTCCTACGAGCAGTACTTC	CAISGTDSYEQYF
.	15	.	TRBV4-3	TRBJ2-7	TGCGCCAGCAGCCAAGGGCGGCTACCCTCCTACGAGCAGTACTTC	CASSQGRLPSYEQYF
.	13	.	TRBV28	TRBJ2-7	TGTGCCAGCAGTTTTCCCGACAGGATCTGGGTAATGTTC	CASSFPDRIWVMF
TRBD2	13	.	TRBV5-8	TRBJ2-7	TGTGCCAGCAGCTCCGGGGAGGGATACGAGCAGTACTTC	CASSSGEGYEQYF
.	14	.	TRBV5-6	TRBJ2-7	TGTGCCAGCTCCCCCCTCGGCAGGGCTTACGAGCAGTACTTC	CASSPLGRAYEQYF
TRBD2	18	few	TRBV19	TRBJ2-3	TGTGCCAGTAGTGGTTCCACTAGCGGGGCGCCCCACACAGATACGCAGTATTTT	CASSGSTSGAPHTDTQYF